This T cell receptor (beta chain) was observed in a study of blood T cell repertoires in COVID-19. Study-wide context: Italy, Spain and the United States were the sources of the convalescent and acute COVID-19 samples. PBMCs, B-cell-depleted T cells, or T cells provided the cDNA or gDNA that made up the material.

Under the authors' procedure: Amplifying reference gene primers gave estimates of nucleated cell counts. Assay: immunoSEQ multiplex PCR; the TCRdb copy retains only in-frame clones and omits some. V, J and clone size are those of that table, while D and trimming were read from the DNA. The sample contains roughly 30,000 clones, about 88% of which appear only once. The ends were cut back, 4 bases at V and 4 bases at J, with 13 bases in the middle. The germline V gene encodes CDR1 SGHTA and CDR2 FQGNSA. The CDR3 is 14 amino acids. Sequencing was done on a sample of peripheral blood. The clonotype originates from a man in his sixties or seventies with acute or convalescent COVID-19. The chain employs TRBV7-2 and TRBJ1-1; maybe TRBD1 (5 bases). In nucleotides, the CDR3 is TGTGCCAGCAGCTGGGGCGGGGGGATCACTGAAGCTTTCTTT. It encodes CASSWGGGITEAFF.